The clone carrying this TCR beta chain was seen many times. Its target is unknown. This sample stems from a study of T cells in Graves' hyperthyroidism and ophthalmopathy. General study results and limits: Most clonotypes expanded in thyroid above 0.001 were likewise present in blood.

Template material for amplifying TCR beta CDR3 regions consisted of RNA transcripts. In the first-round RT-PCR of the TCR CDR3, the HTBI primer set was used. One entry per CDR3 protein results from TCRdb running MiXCR on the multiplex PCR reads. Here the sample spans about 50,000 distinct CDR3 sequences, just under 50% being singletons. The CDR3 runs to 16 residues. Losses at the gene ends were 5 bases for V and 3 bases for J; bases not matched to a gene: 5. The germline CDR1 and CDR2 sequences are MNHEY and SMNVEV (reference sequence). The sequence was obtained from a woman in her twenties or thirties with Graves' ophthalmopathy. Sequences were obtained from blood. J is TRBJ2-3 and V is TRBV27; 13 bases align to TRBD2. This chain's CDR3 is CASSDGLAGATDTQYF. DNA of the CDR3: TGTGCCAGCAGTGACGGACTAGCGGGAGCTACAGATACGCAGTATTTT.